This section outlines one TCR beta chain sequence together with its context. This sample is drawn from a study of regulatory T cells in long-lasting Graves disease. Study-level information: Antithyroid drug intake by newly diagnosed Graves' patients had lasted under 3 months.

iRepertoire HTBI primers and Arm-PCR of CDR3 regions built TCR beta libraries. TCRdb reprocessed the multiplex PCR reads via MiXCR and lists one record per CDR3 protein. The sample shows roughly 510,000 distinct CDR3 sequences, 15% to 20% of them seen only once. As for time point: newly diagnosed GD, antithyroid drugs for less than 3 months. PBMCs were the source of the RNA used for TCR sequencing. The sample was also reused in another study, on T cells in Graves' hyperthyroidism and ophthalmopathy. This second report adds: It was a median approximately 6.9 months before onset that the model predicted ophthalmopathy.

This receptor was obtained from a man younger than 35 with Graves disease. The sequencing used peripheral blood mononuclear cells (PBMCs), collected at new diagnosis, from a patient treated with antithyroid drugs.

The CDR3 protein is CSAPPNEEFFTEAFF. CDR3 nucleotide sequence: TGCAGTGCCCCCCCGAACGAGGAGTTTTTCACTGAAGCTTTCTTT. The rearrangement links TRBV20-1 to TRBJ1-1, with D uncertain. V was shortened by 6 bases and J by 4 bases, with 21 bases between the two germline ends. CDR3 length equals 15 residues. Germline V gives CDR1 DFQATT, CDR2 SNEGSKA (reference sequence).